Each of the 17 T cell receptor beta chains below was sequenced from the same sample in a study of OX40 agonist ivuxolimab in advanced cancers. The assay was immunoSEQ multiplex PCR, and TCRdb's table has in-frame clones only and misses some. The sample lists 85,000 to 100,000 clones; less than 95% were seen once. The sample here was CD4+ or CD8+ T cells sorted from blood, taken in a trial of the OX40 agonist ivuxolimab. The receptors originated from an adult with an advanced solid tumor such as melanoma, head and neck, liver or kidney cancer.

The rearrangement joins TRBV6-5 to TRBJ1-1; D gene unclear. Germline assignment: CDR1 MNHEY and CDR2 SVGAGI. Trimming shortened V by 10 bases and J by 0 bases, and 12 bases separated the two germline ends. The CDR3 loop spans 13 amino acids. The CDR3 bases are TGTGCCACTTCCACAGAGATGAACACTGAAGCTTTCTTT. Protein sequence: CATSTEMNTEAFF.

The V call is TRBV6-5, the J call TRBJ2-3, with TRBD2 matching 10 bases. CDR1 MNHEY and CDR2 SVGAGI come from the germline V gene. After removal of 2 bases from V and 10 bases from J, the junction contained 12 bases not matched to a gene. This CDR3 contains 16 residues. The CDR3 loop is CASSYISGGSGSPQYF. CDR3 bases: TGTGCCAGCAGTTACATTAGCGGGGGGAGTGGGTCGCCGCAGTATTTT.

This chain links TRBV11-3 with TRBJ2-3; D is ambiguous. The V gene lost 4 bases and the J gene lost 3 bases, with 5 bases spanning the gap. The CDR3 has 12 residues. From germline, CDR1 is SGHNT and CDR2 YENEEA. The CDR3 loop is CASSSPTDTQYF. CDR3 bases: TGTGCCAGCAGCTCTCCAACAGATACGCAGTATTTT.

The chain carries TRBV9 and TRBJ2-7; D not certain. CDR3 length equals 15 residues. Germline V gene lookup returns CDR1 SGDLS and CDR2 YYNGEE. V dropped 0 bases and J dropped 1 base, with 11 bases sitting between them. CDR3 amino acids: CASSVGHLPSYEQYF. The CDR3 region has the DNA TGTGCCAGCAGCGTAGGGCACCTGCCTTCCTACGAGCAGTACTTC.

This clone was detected only once. The chain uses TRBV18 and TRBJ1-5; TRBD1 agrees at 7 bases. The CDR3 loop spans 15 amino acids. Trimming cost V 4 bases and J 7 bases; bases outside gene matches: 10. CDR1 KGHSH and CDR2 LQKENI come from the germline V gene. The CDR3: CASSRGQSFGQPQHF. CDR3 nucleotide sequence: TGTGCCAGCTCACGGGGACAGAGTTTTGGGCAGCCCCAGCATTTT. Full variable domain (remainder filled in from reference TRBV18 and TRBJ1-5): NAGVMQNPRHLVRRRGQEARLRCSPMKGHSHVYWYRQLPEEGLKFMVYLQKENIIDESGMPKERFSAEFPKEGPSILRIQQVVRGDSAAYFCASSRGQSFGQPQHFGDGTRLSIL.

V usage is TRBV27 and J usage is TRBJ2-3, with TRBD2 matching 10 bases. The trim removed 3 bases at V and 1 base at J, leaving 7 bases unmatched. CDR1 MNHEY and CDR2 SMNVEV come from the germline V gene (reference sequence). The CDR3 is made up of 17 amino acids. The chain's CDR3 is CASSFQTSGSRTDTQYF. DNA of the CDR3: TGTGCCAGCAGTTTTCAGACTAGCGGGTCTCGCACAGATACGCAGTATTTT.

The rearrangement uses TRBV7-2 and TRBJ2-1, with 10 positions matching TRBD1. V gave up 8 bases and J gave up 4 bases; unmatched junction bases: 8. CDR3 length: 15 residues. CDR1 and CDR2 (germline): SGHTA, FQGNSA. The CDR3 region is CASGKPGQGYNEQFF. The CDR3 coding sequence is TGTGCCAGCGGAAAGCCGGGACAGGGGTACAATGAGCAGTTCTTC.

V is TRBV5-6 and J is TRBJ2-3; 8 bases align to TRBD2. The germline V gene has CDR1 SGHDT and CDR2 YYEEEE. Trimming removed 4 bases from V and 2 bases from J; junction bases left unmatched: 9. CDR3 length: 16 residues. DNA for the CDR3: TGTGCCAGCAGCCATCTGGCGGGAGGCGTCACAGATACGCAGTATTTT. Translating it yields CASSHLAGGVTDTQYF.

CDR3 coding DNA: TGTGCCAGCAGTTACCGGGCAGAGAATCAGCCCCAGCATTTT. Its protein product is CASSYRAENQPQHF. The V gene is TRBV6-5, the J gene TRBJ1-5, with D unresolved. Trimming stripped 2 bases from V and 4 bases from J, with 9 bases between. This CDR3 region has 14 residues. CDR1 is MNHEY, CDR2 SVGAGI, per germline.

The chain uses TRBV2 and TRBJ1-1; 8 nucleotides match TRBD1. V trimming: 2 bases; J trimming: 4 bases; junction bases outside the gene matches: 6. The germline V gene encodes CDR1 SNHLY and CDR2 FYNNEI. The CDR3 covers 15 residues. CDR3 nucleotide sequence: TGTGCCAGCAGTGAAAGGACAGGGCTGACCACTGAAGCTTTCTTT. Encoded protein: CASSERTGLTTEAFF.

The J gene is TRBJ2-7, the V gene TRBV5-6; possibly TRBD1 for D (6 bases). The CDR3 has 13 residues. The V gene's germline CDR1 is SGHDT and CDR2 YYEEEE. V lost 1 base to trimming and J lost 4 bases, with 9 bases between them. CDR3 bases: TGTGCCAGCAGCTTGACAGGGCGTTACGAGCAGTACTTC. Translating it yields CASSLTGRYEQYF.

This clone is a singleton in its sample. The chain recombines TRBV7-6 with TRBJ1-3; D not certain. V shed 5 bases and J shed 1 base, with 15 bases lying between them. The germline gives CDR1 SGHVS, CDR2 FNYEAQ. This CDR3 has 16 amino acids. In DNA form, the CDR3 reads TGTGCCAGCAGCCGCGGTTGGGCCTCTTCTGGAAACACCATATATTTT. Amino acid sequence: CASSRGWASSGNTIYF.

The chain uses TRBV7-2 and TRBJ1-2; TRBD1 agrees at 12 bases. Germline V gene data show CDR1 as SGHTA and CDR2 as FQGNSA. V was pared by 0 bases and J by 6 bases, with 5 bases of the junction left unmatched. The CDR3 contains 16 residues. The DNA for the CDR3 is TGTGCCAGCAGCTTAGCGGGGGGACAGGGGGCAAATGGCTACACCTTC. This sequence encodes CASSLAGGQGANGYTF.

CDR3 bases: TGTGCCAGCAGTTCCCCACGTGAGGACACTGAAGCTTTCTTT. It yields the protein CASSSPREDTEAFF. V gene TRBV6-5 combines with J gene TRBJ1-1; D remains unclear. CDR3 length: 14 amino acids. The V and J ends lost 4 bases and 3 bases respectively, with 12 bases between them. The germline CDR1 and CDR2 sequences are MNHEY and SVGAGI.

J is TRBJ1-1 and V is TRBV6-1; 7 positions agree with TRBD1. Germline CDR1 reads MNHNS; CDR2 reads SASEGT. The CDR3 has 13 amino acids. The ends lost 6 bases at V and 3 bases at J; junction bases unmatched: 4. The CDR3 coding sequence is TGTGCCAGCAGGCGACAGGGCGACACTGAAGCTTTCTTT. Protein product: CASRRQGDTEAFF.

The V call is TRBV18, the J call TRBJ1-1; possibly TRBD1 for D (5 bases). This CDR3 spans 16 amino acids. Germline loops: CDR1 KGHSH, CDR2 LQKENI. With 5 bases removed from V and 0 bases from J, the gap between germline ends came to 16 bases. The chain's CDR3 is CASSFGTPDMNTEAFF. The CDR3 coding sequence is TGTGCCAGCTCATTCGGGACCCCGGATATGAACACTGAAGCTTTCTTT.

This clone has just a few counts. DNA of the CDR3: TGTGCCAGCTCACCATCAACAGGGGGAAATCAGCCCCAGCATTTT. Its protein product is CASSPSTGGNQPQHF. The gene calls are TRBV18 and TRBJ1-5; 8 bases map to TRBD1. Germline V gene data show CDR1 as KGHSH and CDR2 as LQKENI. Trimming cost V 2 bases and J 4 bases; bases outside gene matches: 4. The CDR3 runs to 15 residues.